The 30 T cell receptor beta chains below were found in one sample sequenced in a study of blood T cell repertoires in COVID-19. The method was immunoSEQ multiplex PCR; TCRdb's version includes in-frame clones alone and lacks a portion of them. Here the sample spans 150,000 to 200,000 clones, about 80% being singletons. The sample taken for sequencing was peripheral blood. These receptors were collected from a man in his fifties or sixties with acute or convalescent COVID-19.

The rearrangement links TRBV3-1 (or the pseudogene TRBV3-2) to TRBJ1-2; TRBD1 agrees at 8 bases. With V trimmed by 5 bases and J by 2 bases, 4 bases remained unmatched. The CDR3 has 14 residues. In germline, CDR1 is LGHDT, CDR2 YNNKEL (reference sequence). The CDR3 region has the DNA TGTGCCAGCAGCACCCGGACAGGGAACTATGGCTACACCTTC. It encodes CASSTRTGNYGYTF.

For the CDR3, the DNA is TGTGCCACCAGCAGAGTCAGTCGCACAGATACGCAGTATTTT. Protein sequence: CATSRVSRTDTQYF. The chain recombines TRBV15 with TRBJ2-3; D not resolved. Germline V gene data show CDR1 as LNHNV and CDR2 as YYDKDF (reference sequence). V was cut by 1 base and J by 1 base, with 6 bases left in between. The CDR3 covers 14 residues.

V gene TRBV3-1 (or the pseudogene TRBV3-2) combines with J gene TRBJ2-1; D might be TRBD1 (6 bases). The CDR3 covers 14 residues. Germline V gives CDR1 LGHDT, CDR2 YNNKEL (reference sequence). V was pared by 3 bases and J by 4 bases, with 10 bases between. The chain's CDR3 is CASSHTGTYNEQFF. CDR3 in DNA: TGTGCCAGCAGCCATACTGGGACATACAATGAGCAGTTCTTC.

This clone was picked up a small number of times. V usage is TRBV9 and J usage is TRBJ2-1; D not resolved. This CDR3 contains 14 residues. Germline assignment: CDR1 SGDLS and CDR2 YYNGEE. Trimming shortened V by 3 bases and J by 0 bases, and 7 bases separated the two germline ends. The CDR3 here is CASSGSLSYNEQFF. In DNA form, the CDR3 reads TGTGCCAGCAGCGGGAGTCTCTCCTACAATGAGCAGTTCTTC.

This rearrangement joins TRBV7-2 to TRBJ1-4; 11 nucleotides agree with TRBD1. The trim removed 6 bases at V and 8 bases at J, leaving 14 bases unmatched. The CDR3 is 17 amino acids. Germline lookup yields CDR1 SGHTA and CDR2 FQGNSA. DNA of the CDR3: TGTGCCAGCAGGCCCGGACTCGTCGGGACAGGGGGAGAAAAACTGTTTTTT. It yields the protein CASRPGLVGTGGEKLFF.

The rearrangement uses TRBV29-1 and TRBJ2-7; weak D call: TRBD1 (6 bases). The V end lost 4 bases, the J end lost 5 bases, and 12 bases lay between the germline ends. Looked up from germline, CDR1 is SQVTM and CDR2 is ANQGSEA. The CDR3 loop spans 12 amino acids. DNA of the CDR3: TGCAGCGTTGGGACAGTGAAGGACGAGCAGTACTTC. Its translation is CSVGTVKDEQYF.

This clone was counted only a few times. CDR3 amino acids: CAIGGQVDQPQHF. DNA for the CDR3: TGTGCCATCGGGGGACAGGTGGATCAGCCCCAGCATTTT. This chain connects TRBV10-3 to TRBJ1-5; 8 bases map to TRBD1. The V gene end was trimmed by 8 bases and the J gene end by 5 bases; junction bases not matched to a gene: 5. CDR1 ENHRY and CDR2 SYGVKD come from the germline V gene. The CDR3 has 13 residues.

The V call is TRBV7-3, the J call TRBJ2-2; a weak D match, TRBD2 (6 bases). The V end lost 6 bases, the J end lost 5 bases, and 13 bases lay between the germline ends. Looked up from germline, CDR1 is SGHTA and CDR2 is FQGTGA. The CDR3 totals 14 residues. The CDR3 spells CASSQTAGTGELFF. CDR3 nucleotides: TGTGCCAGCAGTCAAACCGCGGGGACCGGGGAGCTGTTTTTT.

This clone has only a few counts. The gene calls are TRBV2 and TRBJ2-1; 11 bases fit TRBD2. The germline CDR1 and CDR2 sequences are SNHLY and FYNNEI. There are 17 residues in the CDR3. V shed 7 bases, J shed 9 bases, and the junction held 17 bases outside the gene matches. DNA for the CDR3: TGTGCCAGCACGGTATTAGCGGGAGGGCCAAAGGGGGCTGAGCAGTTCTTC. This gives the protein CASTVLAGGPKGAEQFF. Drawing the rest from reference TRBV2 and TRBJ2-1, the complete variable domain is EPEVTQTPSHQVTQMGQEVILRCVPISNHLYFYWYRQILGQKVEFLVSFYNNEISEKSEIFDDQFSVERPDGSNFTLKIRSTKLEDSAMYFCASTVLAGGPKGAEQFFGPGTRLTVL.

The CDR3 DNA reads TGTGCCAGCAGCCAAGTCAGCCGGAGCTCCTATAATTCACCCCTCCACTTT. Translating gives CASSQVSRSSYNSPLHF. The V and J genes are TRBV3-1 (or the pseudogene TRBV3-2) and TRBJ1-6; D not certain. V lost 1 base, J lost 0 bases, and 10 bases lay in between. This CDR3 region has 17 residues. Germline lookup yields CDR1 LGHDT and CDR2 YNNKEL (reference sequence).

The chain employs TRBV3-1 (or the pseudogene TRBV3-2) and TRBJ1-2; tentatively, D is TRBD1 (5 bases). The germline CDR1 and CDR2 sequences are LGHDT and YNNKEL (reference sequence). This CDR3 comprises 15 residues. V lost 3 bases, J lost 7 bases, and 18 bases lay in between. CDR3 sequence reads: CASSQECRGGFGYTF. The CDR3 DNA reads as TGTGCCAGCAGCCAGGAGTGTCGGGGGGGATTTGGCTACACCTTC.

The V and J genes are TRBV2 and TRBJ1-1; D call uncertain. V lost 2 bases, J lost 1 base, and 5 bases lay in between. Germline loops: CDR1 SNHLY, CDR2 FYNNEI. This CDR3 region has 13 residues. CDR3 amino acids: CASSELPNTEAFF. CDR3 DNA: TGTGCCAGCAGTGAACTTCCGAACACTGAAGCTTTCTTT.

J is TRBJ2-7 and V is TRBV7-6; 10 bases are shared with TRBD2. Germline values: CDR1 SGHVS, CDR2 FNYEAQ. The CDR3 runs to 15 residues. V lost 4 bases to trimming and J lost 4 bases; unmatched junction nucleotides: 7. The CDR3 DNA sequence: TGTGCCAGCAGCTCTAGCACTAGCGGGGCGTACGAGCAGTACTTC. It codes for CASSSSTSGAYEQYF. Complete variable domain (other parts from reference TRBV7-6 and TRBJ2-7): GAGVSQSPRYKVTKRGQDVALRCDPISGHVSLYWYRQALGQGPEFLTYFNYEAQQDKSGLPNDRFSAERPEGSISTLTIQRTEQRDSAMYRCASSSSTSGAYEQYFGPGTRLTVT.

The chain carries TRBV4-1 and TRBJ2-1, with a tentative D call TRBD2 (6 bases). The CDR3 is made up of 17 amino acids. V was shortened by 4 bases and J by 0 bases, with 16 bases between the two germline ends. Germline CDR1 reads MGHRA; CDR2 reads YSYEKL. CDR3: CASSLTRDSSSYNEQFF. The CDR3, as DNA: TGCGCCAGCAGCCTGACCCGGGACTCGAGCTCCTACAATGAGCAGTTCTTC.

Concerning this clone itself: At one end the junction does not follow the germline gene, possibly because of a read error. The V gene is TRBV12-3 or TRBV12-4, the J gene TRBJ2-1, with 7 bases aligning to TRBD2. The CDR3 covers 11 residues. CDR3 sequence reads: CASAGLEAEIF. CDR3 DNA sequence: TGTGCCAGCGCCGGACTAGAAGCCGAGATCTTC.

This chain joins TRBV7-3 and TRBJ2-1; the match to TRBD2 covers 12 bases. CDR1 and CDR2 (germline): SGHTA, FQGTGA. V was pared by 2 bases and J by 9 bases, with 2 bases of the junction left unmatched. The CDR3 sequence is 14 residues long. The CDR3 DNA sequence: TGTGCCAGCAGCTTACTAGCGGGAGGGCCTGAGCAGTTCTTC. It codes for CASSLLAGGPEQFF.

This clone was recorded once. The V call is TRBV30, the J call TRBJ1-2; 10 positions agree with TRBD1. Unmatched junction bases numbered 5, after V lost 8 bases and J lost 2 bases. CDR1 and CDR2 from the germline V gene are GTSNPN and SVGIG (reference sequence). CDR3 length: 13 residues. The CDR3 is CARDRGRNYGYTF. The CDR3 DNA follows: TGTGCCCGAGACAGGGGGCGGAACTATGGCTACACCTTC.

The chain recombines TRBV6-2 or TRBV6-3 with TRBJ2-7; 11 bases match TRBD2. With V trimmed by 1 base and J by 1 base, 3 bases remained unmatched. This CDR3 has 16 amino acids. Per germline, CDR1 MNHEY and CDR2 SVGEGT. CDR3 amino acids: CASSYWGTSGSYEQYF. CDR3 sequence (DNA): TGTGCCAGCAGTTACTGGGGGACTAGCGGATCCTACGAGCAGTACTTC.

This clone has only one observation. In nucleotides, the CDR3 is TGCGCCAGCAGCTTGGCCGGGTCGTTTTATGGCTACACCTTC. It is translated as CASSLAGSFYGYTF. The rearrangement uses TRBV5-1 and TRBJ1-2; D not resolved. The CDR3 runs to 14 residues. Germline values: CDR1 SGHRS, CDR2 YFSETQ. V was pared by 0 bases and J by 5 bases, with 11 bases between.

This clone was recorded only once. V is TRBV3-1 (or the pseudogene TRBV3-2) and J is TRBJ1-5; unclear D gene. Trimming left V 2 bases short and J 3 bases short, with 8 bases between. The CDR3 covers 14 residues. CDR1 is LGHDT and CDR2 is YNNKEL in the germline V gene (reference sequence). The CDR3 DNA is TGTGCCAGCAGCCAACGGAGTAACAATCAGCCCCAGCATTTT. It codes for CASSQRSNNQPQHF.

In DNA form, the CDR3 reads TGTGCCAGCAGTCAATCTCAGGATCAGCCCCAGCATTTT. Its protein product is CASSQSQDQPQHF. The J gene is TRBJ1-5, the V gene TRBV14; D gene ambiguous. The CDR3 covers 13 residues. The ends were cut back, 6 bases at V and 5 bases at J, with 11 bases in the middle. CDR1 is SGHDN and CDR2 is FVKESK in the germline V gene.

The chain employs TRBV6-5 and TRBJ1-5; perhaps TRBD1 as D (6 bases). Germline V lookup: CDR1 MNHEY, CDR2 SVGAGI. Trimming removed 6 bases from V and 0 bases from J, with 12 bases in between. The CDR3 consists of 15 residues. The CDR3 loop reads CASRQGTNSNQPQHF. DNA for the CDR3: TGTGCCAGCAGACAGGGCACAAATAGCAATCAGCCCCAGCATTTT.

CDR3 in amino acids: CASRDWTGNQPQHF. CDR3 DNA: TGTGCCAGCAGGGATTGGACTGGTAATCAGCCCCAGCATTTT. The chain links TRBV2 to TRBJ1-5; D uncertain. Germline V gene data show CDR1 as SNHLY and CDR2 as FYNNEI. The CDR3 covers 14 residues. V was cut by 6 bases and J by 4 bases, with 13 bases left in between.

V and J are TRBV5-1 and TRBJ2-2; the match to TRBD2 covers 7 bases. This CDR3 contains 15 residues. Germline trimming cut 0 bases from V and 5 bases from J; bases unmatched to any gene: 4. Germline V CDR1 and CDR2: SGHRS, YFSETQ. The CDR3 coding sequence is TGCGCCAGCAGCTTGGTAGAGGGAGGGACCGGGGAGCTGTTTTTT. Encoded protein: CASSLVEGGTGELFF.

The chain is built from TRBV24-1 and TRBJ2-5; 9 nucleotides align to TRBD1. V lost 3 bases to trimming and J lost 5 bases; unmatched junction nucleotides: 3. The germline V gene encodes CDR1 KGHDR and CDR2 SFDVKD. This CDR3 comprises 14 residues. CDR3 bases: TGTGCCACCAGTGATCCGGGACAGGGTGAGACCCAGTACTTC. The encoded protein is CATSDPGQGETQYF.

V gene TRBV15 combines with J gene TRBJ2-7; 7 bases map to TRBD2. Germline CDR1 reads LNHNV; CDR2 reads YYDKDF (reference sequence). CDR3 length: 16 residues. J lost 3 bases, V lost 0 bases, and 8 bases had no gene match. CDR3 nucleotide sequence: TGTGCCACCAGCAGAGATAGGGCTAGCGGAGGCTACGAGCAGTACTTC. As protein: CATSRDRASGGYEQYF.

Only one count was recorded for this clone. V and J are TRBV5-1 and TRBJ1-2, with D hard to call. CDR1 SGHRS and CDR2 YFSETQ come from the germline V gene. This CDR3 comprises 14 residues. Trimming stripped 0 bases from V and 5 bases from J, with 11 bases between. The CDR3, as DNA: TGCGCCAGCAGCTTGGACGCGCGGGGATATGGCTACACCTTC. Encoded protein: CASSLDARGYGYTF.

The chain carries TRBV5-1 and TRBJ2-3; a weak D match, TRBD1 (6 bases). CDR1 and CDR2 (germline): SGHRS, YFSETQ. The CDR3 runs to 16 residues. Trimming left V 4 bases short and J 2 bases short, with 17 bases between. This CDR3 is CASSPTDRRPTDTQYF. The CDR3 nucleotides are TGCGCCAGCAGCCCGACCGACAGGAGACCCACAGATACGCAGTATTTT.

This chain joins TRBV5-1 and TRBJ2-3; 9 bases agree with TRBD1. Unmatched junction bases numbered 9, after V lost 4 bases and J lost 3 bases. Germline V gene sequence: CDR1 SGHRS, CDR2 YFSETQ. This CDR3 has 16 amino acids. CDR3 coding DNA: TGCGCCAGCAGCATCGGGACAGGGAGGGGAACAGATACGCAGTATTTT. The encoded protein is CASSIGTGRGTDTQYF.

This clone was counted only a few times. The chain combines TRBV15 with TRBJ2-1, with D perhaps matching TRBD2 (5 bases). There are 18 residues in the CDR3. V lost 0 bases and J lost 4, with 19 bases in between. The germline V gene encodes CDR1 LNHNV and CDR2 YYDKDF (reference sequence). The CDR3 DNA reads as TGTGCCACCAGCAGAGATCGGAAGCGGAATCCCCCTTACAATGAGCAGTTCTTC. The encoded protein is CATSRDRKRNPPYNEQFF.